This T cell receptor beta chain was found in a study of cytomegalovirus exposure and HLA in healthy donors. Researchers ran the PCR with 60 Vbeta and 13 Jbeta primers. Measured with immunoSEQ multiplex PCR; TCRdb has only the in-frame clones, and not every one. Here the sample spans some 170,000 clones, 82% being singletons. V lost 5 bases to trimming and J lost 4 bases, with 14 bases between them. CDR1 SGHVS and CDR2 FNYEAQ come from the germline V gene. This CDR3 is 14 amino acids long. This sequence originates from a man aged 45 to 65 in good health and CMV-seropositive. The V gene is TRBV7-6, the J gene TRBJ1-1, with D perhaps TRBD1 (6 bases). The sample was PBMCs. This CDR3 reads CASSPSRQATEAFF. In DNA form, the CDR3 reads TGTGCCAGCAGCCCATCCCGACAGGCCACTGAAGCTTTCTTT.